The rows below give T cell receptor beta chains drawn from one sample of a study of T cells in Graves' hyperthyroidism and ophthalmopathy. A single record per CDR3 protein comes from TCRdb applying MiXCR to the multiplex PCR reads. The sample carries hundreds of thousands of distinct CDR3 sequences, 15% to 18% recorded once. Sequenced input: blood. These receptors were taken from a woman under 30 with Graves' hyperthyroidism. Each CDR3 is given with its conserved first and last residue. Fields, in order: V gene, CDR3 protein.

TRBV12-3/TRBV12-4	CAIRVGNSPLHF
TRBV10-3	CASSQRGQRQETQYF
TRBV20-1	CSARDSSWDEQYF
TRBV12-3/TRBV12-4	CASSLGPRSLHF
TRBV11-3	CASSFRGADYGYTF
TRBV14	CASSQAHKTQYF
TRBV5-6	CASSLERMIYGYTF
TRBV14	CASSLKTGGISPLHF
TRBV20-1	CSASFPEGSPLHF
TRBV18	CASSPRPEGEQYF
TRBV6-5	CASSNTGTESGNTIYF
TRBV12-3/TRBV12-4	CASRVKNEQFF
TRBV20-1	CSAVHYRGPSSGANVLTF
TRBV7-9	CASSPRQVGVLYEQYF
TRBV5-5	CASSLGGSDGNYGYTF
TRBV3-1	CASSPRTGGTGANVLTF
TRBV20-1	CSARDLQGHNEQFF
TRBV30	CAWSVLGGGNEKLFF
TRBV20-1	CSARPRRGLSGTGELFF
TRBV5-1	CASSLVRQGEETQYF
TRBV3-1	CASTPAEGSYEQYF
TRBV6-2/TRBV6-3	CASSYGGEITNEQFF
TRBV20-1	CSPPPAGRDEQFF
TRBV20-1	CSARDRSGGITGELFF
TRBV6-1	CASSSQGAMNEQYF
TRBV5-1	CASSFSDRSSAAIPPYEQYF